This T cell receptor beta chain is from a study of T cell clonotyping in hematopoietic cell transplantation. On this clone: Its antigen remains unknown.

Generated by immunoSEQ multiplex PCR, the TCRdb table keeps only in-frame clones and is missing some. This table has about 10,000 clones, 80% to 90% appearing once. Germline V CDR1 and CDR2: SGDLS, YYNGEE. The length of the CDR3 is 12 residues. The ends lost 7 bases at V and 2 bases at J; junction bases unmatched: 2. Study outcomes and limitations: Higher Inverse Simpson Index values in graft donor and pretransplant recipient predicted broader posttransplant TCR diversity.

V usage is TRBV9 and J usage is TRBJ1-1; 7 bases fit TRBD1. This sequence was found in a female patient in her 60s who had an allogeneic stem cell transplant from an unrelated donor, so the T cells may come from the graft donor. Some clones in this sample may be carry-over from other donors' samples. The source was PBMCs, collected 100 days after allogeneic stem cell transplant. The CDR3 region is CASQGGNTEAFF. The CDR3 DNA reads TGTGCCAGCCAGGGGGGAAACACTGAAGCTTTCTTT. The full variable domain, in which reference TRBV9 and TRBJ1-1 provide the parts outside the CDR3, is DSGVTQTPKHLITATGQRVTLRCSPRSGDLSVYWYQQSLDQGLQFLIQYYNGEERAKGNILERFSAQQFPDLHSELNLSSLELGDSALYFCASQGGNTEAFFGQGTRLTVV.